The entry below describes one T cell receptor beta chain. What it binds is unknown. These data come from a study of cytomegalovirus exposure and HLA in healthy donors. Study-level background: Sequencing of about 200 million T cells in an earlier analysis found 100 million or so unique TCR beta sequences.

With 4 bases clipped from V and 2 bases from J, the junction kept 8 bases outside the gene matches. This CDR3 is 17 amino acids long. CDR1 and CDR2 from the germline V gene are LGHNA and YNFKEQ. 60 Vbeta and 13 Jbeta primers were used in PCR. Clones were read by immunoSEQ multiplex PCR, and TCRdb kept only the in-frame ones, dropping some. The sample has some 170,000 clones, roughly 80% seen once. Study results and caveats: In a later analysis, DRB1 alleles had the most associated TCRs; HLA-C alleles the fewest. It was reportedly the case that the classifier diagnosed cytomegalovirus status with high specificity and sensitivity. CMV antigen specificity of three CMV-associated chains was confirmed in vitro.

This sequence joins TRBV4-2 and TRBJ2-3; the match to TRBD2 covers 11 bases. Sequencing was done on a sample of PBMCs. The TCR was taken from a woman in her 30s in good health and CMV-seropositive. This chain's CDR3 is CASSRSPTSGVTDTQYF. In nucleotides, the CDR3 is TGTGCCAGCAGCCGATCCCCGACTAGCGGGGTCACAGATACGCAGTATTTT.